The clone carrying this T cell receptor beta chain was found many times. The antigen is undetermined. TCRdb recomputed calls from the 5' RACE reads with MiXCR, one row per CDR3 protein. Of roughly 140,000 distinct CDR3 sequences in the sample, 40% to 50% were seen once. Germline assignment: CDR1 MNHEY and CDR2 SVGEGT. J was trimmed by 0 bases and V by 5 bases; bases with no gene match: 2. The CDR3 runs to 15 residues. This sample was included in a study of CD8 T cells in ankylosing spondylitis. Study-level points and caveats: Matched ankylosing spondylitis synovial fluid reportedly showed significant enrichment of disease-linked clones.

The source is a male donor with ankylosing spondylitis. The genes are TRBV6-2 or TRBV6-3 and TRBJ2-7; 12 bases are a match to TRBD2. Sequencing was performed on synovial fluid, either unsorted or a sorted T cell fraction (not recorded which). The chain's CDR3 is CASSVLAGGSYEQYF. In DNA form, the CDR3 reads TGTGCCAGCAGTGTACTAGCGGGAGGCTCCTACGAGCAGTACTTC.